The sequence of this TCR beta chain was determined in a study of PD-1 blockade in classical Hodgkin lymphoma. A note on this clone: Its specificity is not known.

CDR1 is LGHNA, CDR2 YNFKEQ, per germline. V was clipped by 3 bases and J by 4 bases; unmatched bases: 7. This CDR3 spans 17 amino acids. Profiling relied on immunoSEQ multiplex PCR, and the TCRdb table lists in-frame clones only, not all of them. The table records 95,000 to 120,000 clones, about nine tenths of them present only once. Relapses following autologous stem cell transplantation were seen in all patients, with brentuximab vedotin exposure varying. Overall study findings and caveats: In CD4+ cells, TCR diversity went up significantly by C4D1, but in CD8+ cells it did not. Prior therapy or disease activity may underlie the repertoire differences, whose causes remain undefined.

The clonotype comes from a human donor with classical Hodgkin lymphoma. Sequenced material: peripheral blood mononuclear cells (PBMCs), taken before the second cycle of nivolumab. The chain has TRBV4-2 and TRBJ2-7; 15 bases fit TRBD2. As DNA, the CDR3 is TGTGCCAGCAGCCAGGGACTAGCGGGAGGACTAGTTTACGAGCAGTACTTC. Amino acid sequence: CASSQGLAGGLVYEQYF.